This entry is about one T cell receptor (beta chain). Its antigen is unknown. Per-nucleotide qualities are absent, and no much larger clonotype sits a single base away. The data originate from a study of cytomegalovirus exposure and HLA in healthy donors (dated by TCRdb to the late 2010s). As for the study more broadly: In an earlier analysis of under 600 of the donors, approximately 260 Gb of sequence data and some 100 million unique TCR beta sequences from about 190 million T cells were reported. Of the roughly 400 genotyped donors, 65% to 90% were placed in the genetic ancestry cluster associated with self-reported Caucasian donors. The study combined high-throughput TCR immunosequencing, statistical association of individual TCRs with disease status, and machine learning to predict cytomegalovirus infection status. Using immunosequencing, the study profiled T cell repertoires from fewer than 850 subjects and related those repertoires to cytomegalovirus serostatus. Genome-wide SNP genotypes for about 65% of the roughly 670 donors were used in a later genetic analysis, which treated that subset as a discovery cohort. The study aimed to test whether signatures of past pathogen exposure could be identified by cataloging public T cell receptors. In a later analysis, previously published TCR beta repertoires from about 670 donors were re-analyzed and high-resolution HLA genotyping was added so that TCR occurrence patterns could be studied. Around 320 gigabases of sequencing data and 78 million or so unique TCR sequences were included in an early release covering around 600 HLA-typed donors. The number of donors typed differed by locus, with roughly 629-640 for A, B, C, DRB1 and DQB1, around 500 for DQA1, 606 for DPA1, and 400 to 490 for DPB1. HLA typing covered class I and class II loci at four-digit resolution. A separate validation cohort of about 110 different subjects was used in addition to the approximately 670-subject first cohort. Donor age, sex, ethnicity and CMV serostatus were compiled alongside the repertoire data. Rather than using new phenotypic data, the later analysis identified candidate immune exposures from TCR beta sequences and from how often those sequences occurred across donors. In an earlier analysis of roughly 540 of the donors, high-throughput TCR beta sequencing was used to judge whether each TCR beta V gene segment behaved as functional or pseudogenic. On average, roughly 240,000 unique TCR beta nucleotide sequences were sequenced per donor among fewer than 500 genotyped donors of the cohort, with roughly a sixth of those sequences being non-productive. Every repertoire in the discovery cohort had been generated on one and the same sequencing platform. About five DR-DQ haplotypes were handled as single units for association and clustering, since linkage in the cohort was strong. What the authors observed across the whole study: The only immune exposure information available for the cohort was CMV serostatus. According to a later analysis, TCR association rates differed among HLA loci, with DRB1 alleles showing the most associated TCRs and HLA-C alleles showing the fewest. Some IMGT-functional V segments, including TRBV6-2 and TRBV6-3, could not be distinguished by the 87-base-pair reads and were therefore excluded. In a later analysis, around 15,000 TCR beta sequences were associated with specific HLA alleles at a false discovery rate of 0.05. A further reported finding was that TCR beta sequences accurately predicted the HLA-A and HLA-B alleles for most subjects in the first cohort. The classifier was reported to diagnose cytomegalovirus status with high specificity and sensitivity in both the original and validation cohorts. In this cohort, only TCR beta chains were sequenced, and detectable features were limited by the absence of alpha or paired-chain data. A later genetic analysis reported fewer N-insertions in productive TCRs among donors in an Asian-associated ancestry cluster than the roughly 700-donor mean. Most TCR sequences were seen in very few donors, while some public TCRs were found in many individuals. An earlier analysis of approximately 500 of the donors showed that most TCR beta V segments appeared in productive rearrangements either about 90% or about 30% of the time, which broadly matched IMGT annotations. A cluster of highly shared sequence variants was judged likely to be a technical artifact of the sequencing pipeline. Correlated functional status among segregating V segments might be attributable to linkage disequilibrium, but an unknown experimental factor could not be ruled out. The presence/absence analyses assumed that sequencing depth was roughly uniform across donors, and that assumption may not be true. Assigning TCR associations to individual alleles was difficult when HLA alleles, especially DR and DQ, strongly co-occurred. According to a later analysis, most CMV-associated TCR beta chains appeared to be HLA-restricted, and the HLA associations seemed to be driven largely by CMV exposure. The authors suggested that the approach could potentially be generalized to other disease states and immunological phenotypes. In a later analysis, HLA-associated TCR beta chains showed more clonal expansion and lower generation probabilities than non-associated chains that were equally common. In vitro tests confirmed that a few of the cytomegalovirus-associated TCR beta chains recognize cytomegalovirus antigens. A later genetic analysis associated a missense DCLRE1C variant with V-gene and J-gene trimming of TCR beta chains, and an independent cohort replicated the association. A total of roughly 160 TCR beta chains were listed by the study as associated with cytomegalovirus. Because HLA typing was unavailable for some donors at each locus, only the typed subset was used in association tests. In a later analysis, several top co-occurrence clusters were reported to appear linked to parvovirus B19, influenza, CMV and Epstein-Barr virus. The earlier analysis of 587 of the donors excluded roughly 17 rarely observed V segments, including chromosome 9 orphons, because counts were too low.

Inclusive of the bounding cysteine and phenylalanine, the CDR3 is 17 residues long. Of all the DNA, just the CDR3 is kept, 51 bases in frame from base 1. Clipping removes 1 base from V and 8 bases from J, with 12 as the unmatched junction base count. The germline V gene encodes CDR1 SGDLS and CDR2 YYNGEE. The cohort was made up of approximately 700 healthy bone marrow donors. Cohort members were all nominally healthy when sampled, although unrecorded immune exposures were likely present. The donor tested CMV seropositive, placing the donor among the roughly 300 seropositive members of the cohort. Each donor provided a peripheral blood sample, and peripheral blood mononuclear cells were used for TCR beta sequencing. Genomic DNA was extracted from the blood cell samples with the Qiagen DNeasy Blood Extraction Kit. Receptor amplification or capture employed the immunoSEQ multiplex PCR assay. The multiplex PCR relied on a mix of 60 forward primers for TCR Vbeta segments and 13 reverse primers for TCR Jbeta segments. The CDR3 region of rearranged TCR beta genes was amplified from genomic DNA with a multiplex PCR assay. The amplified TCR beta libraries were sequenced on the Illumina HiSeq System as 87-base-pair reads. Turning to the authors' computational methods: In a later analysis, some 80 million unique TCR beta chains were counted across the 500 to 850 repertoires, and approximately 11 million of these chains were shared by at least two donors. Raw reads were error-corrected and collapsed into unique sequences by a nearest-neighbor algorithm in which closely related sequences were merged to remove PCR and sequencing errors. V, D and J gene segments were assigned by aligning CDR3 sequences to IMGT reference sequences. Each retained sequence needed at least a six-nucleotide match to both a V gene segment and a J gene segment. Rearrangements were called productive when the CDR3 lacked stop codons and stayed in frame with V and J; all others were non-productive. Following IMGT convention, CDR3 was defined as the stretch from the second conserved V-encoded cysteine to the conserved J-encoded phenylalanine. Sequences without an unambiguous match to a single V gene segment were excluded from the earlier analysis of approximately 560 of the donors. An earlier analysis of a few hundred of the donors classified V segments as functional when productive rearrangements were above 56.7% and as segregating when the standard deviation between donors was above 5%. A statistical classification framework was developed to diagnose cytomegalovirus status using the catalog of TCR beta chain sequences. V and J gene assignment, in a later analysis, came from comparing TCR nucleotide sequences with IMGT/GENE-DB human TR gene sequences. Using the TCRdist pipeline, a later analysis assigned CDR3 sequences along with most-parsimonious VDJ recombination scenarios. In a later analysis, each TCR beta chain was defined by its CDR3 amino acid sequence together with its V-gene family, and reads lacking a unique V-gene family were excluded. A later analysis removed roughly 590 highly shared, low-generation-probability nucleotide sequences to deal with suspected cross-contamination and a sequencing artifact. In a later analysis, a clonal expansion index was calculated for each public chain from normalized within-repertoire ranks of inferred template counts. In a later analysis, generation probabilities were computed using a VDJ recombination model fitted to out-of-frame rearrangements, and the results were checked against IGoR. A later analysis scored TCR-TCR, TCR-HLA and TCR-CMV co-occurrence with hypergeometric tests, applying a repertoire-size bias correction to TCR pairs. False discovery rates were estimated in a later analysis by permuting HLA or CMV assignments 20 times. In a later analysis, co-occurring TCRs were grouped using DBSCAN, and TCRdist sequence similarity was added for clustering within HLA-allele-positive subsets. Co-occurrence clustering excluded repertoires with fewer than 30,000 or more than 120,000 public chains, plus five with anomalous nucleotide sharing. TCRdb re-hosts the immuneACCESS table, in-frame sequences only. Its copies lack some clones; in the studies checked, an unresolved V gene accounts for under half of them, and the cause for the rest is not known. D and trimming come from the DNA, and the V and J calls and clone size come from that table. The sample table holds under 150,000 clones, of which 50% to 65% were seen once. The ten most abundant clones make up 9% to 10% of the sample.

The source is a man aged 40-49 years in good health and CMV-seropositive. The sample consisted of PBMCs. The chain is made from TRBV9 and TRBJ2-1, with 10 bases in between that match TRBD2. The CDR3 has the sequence CASSVKGRGAGGHEQFF. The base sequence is TGTGCCAGCAGCGTAAAAGGGAGGGGAGCGGGGGGGCATGAGCAGTTCTTC.